This T cell receptor (beta chain) was identified during a study of blood T cells in healthy people across ages. Study context: T cells yielded about one barcoded beta molecule per two cells through template switching. Overall study results and limits: Estimated diversity across one million T cells was deemed an underestimate.

CDR3 length: 12 residues. The V and J ends lost 7 bases and 4 bases respectively, with 14 bases between them. Germline assignment: CDR1 SQVTM and CDR2 ANQGSEA. Isolated per sample were at least 7 million PBMCs. A second PCR, run for roughly 7 to 11 cycles, used a sample-barcoded 5' primer plus a J-beta primer mix. Every cDNA molecule bore a tag from a template-switch adaptor containing 12 random nucleotides. TCRdb independently ran MiXCR on the 5' RACE reads; one entry per CDR3 protein. Of about 1.6 million distinct CDR3 sequences listed, roughly 32% are singletons. This clonotype appeared many times. Antigen unknown.

Sequencing input: blood. This chain joins TRBV29-1 and TRBJ2-7, with D uncertain. This receptor was obtained from a woman in her thirties in good health. The CDR3 nucleotides read TGCAGCGCTTACAGCGACCGATACGAGCAGTACTTC. This sequence encodes CSAYSDRYEQYF.